This TCR beta chain was observed in a study of T cell repertoires in cytomegalovirus infection. Study-wide context: Signatures in public TCR beta sequences pointed to both CMV infection and matching HLA type.

This clonotype was picked up many times. The antigen is not known. The V and J ends lost 3 bases and 1 base respectively, with 4 bases between them. The germline gives CDR1 SGHNT, CDR2 YYREEE (reference sequence). The CDR3 has 12 amino acids. TCRdb fed the reads into MiXCR, producing one record per CDR3 protein. The table records about 890,000 distinct CDR3 sequences, 30% to 40% of them present only once. Sequenced here: cultured CD8+ T cells from PBMCs, sampled from culture after CMV antigen stimulation. This clonotype was sampled from a human donor in good health (CMV status not recorded). Some clones in this sample may be carry-over from other donors' samples. This chain joins TRBV5-4 and TRBJ1-1; D remains ambiguous. The CDR3 sequence is CASSSGNTEAFF. CDR3 nucleotide sequence: TGTGCCAGCAGCTCCGGGAACACTGAAGCTTTCTTT. The full variable domain, its missing parts supplied by reference TRBV5-4 and TRBJ1-1, is ETGVTQSPTHLIKTRGQQVTLRCSSQSGHNTVSWYQQALGQGPQFIFQYYREEENGRGNFPPRFSGLQFPNYSSELNVNALELDDSALYLCASSSGNTEAFFGQGTRLTVV.